This TCR beta chain was observed in a study of tumor and adjacent non-tumor tissue in lung cancer listed by TCRdb under 2018. Background on the whole study: By cancer type, the cohort comprised some twelve adenocarcinoma patients, 2 squamous cell carcinoma patients and 1 small cell lung cancer patient. TCRbeta CDR3 sequencing was performed on about 29 paired specimens, with one tumor sample and one normal lung sample collected per patient. Ages among the roughly 15 patients ranged from about 31 to 80 years, there were roughly 10 men and 5 women, and disease was at TNM stage I to III. The study compared bulk TCRbeta repertoires from lung tumor tissue and matched distant non-tumor lung tissue of some 14 lung cancer patients. In total, sequencing yielded over 95 million productive TCRbeta reads, which works out to an average of around 4.2 million reads per sample. Summary of the overall study and its limitations: The methods do not name the sequencing platform or mention unique molecular identifiers. Peripheral blood was not sequenced, so blood TCRbeta repertoires were not examined in the lung cancer patients of the study. Significantly higher TCR diversity (inverse Simpson) was observed in tumor tissue than in normal lung tissue (around 450 vs 150, P = 0.0075, Mann-Whitney U test). Only about 14 patients were in the cohort, and the authors stated that larger samples and more detailed clinical data are needed. TCR diversity was significantly higher in younger patients, and higher tumor TCR diversity was associated with shorter overall and disease-free survival. In normal lung, the top 100 clones accounted for a significantly larger cumulative share of the repertoire than in tumor tissue.

About this clonotype: Its antigen is still unknown. One end of the junction does not line up with germline, which may come from a read error.

Libraries were prepared through multiplex PCR. Sequencing took place on an Illumina HiSeq 2500. TCRbeta libraries were built by three rounds of nested PCR using primers (Table S4), following protocols modified from ARM-PCR. Before sequencing, PCR products in the 200-500 bp range were cut out of the gel and cleaned up using the QIAquick gel extraction kit. The original pipeline was this. Reads were cleaned using Trimmomatic, were merged into complete CDR3 sequences using FLASH, and were assigned to V(D)J germline segments using MiTCR. VDJtools was used to compute clonal diversity as the inverse Simpson's index. Productive reads were defined as in-frame sequences without a premature stop codon. TCRdb reanalyzed the raw reads on its own, using fastp at Q25 for trimming and MiXCR for clone calling, and kept in-frame beta chains. Rows with a matching CDR3 protein are joined into one entry that keeps the most common DNA and genes. The V and J calls follow TCRdb's processing rather than the paper's. Recorded for this sample are more than 85,000 distinct CDR3 sequences; more than 55% of them occurred a single time. The ten largest account for approximately 19% of the sample.

RNA was isolated from bulk unsorted tissue, and RNA quality was assessed with a NanoDrop ND-1000 and an Agilent 2100. Distant non-tumor tissue taken more than 3 cm from the tumor edge was used as the normal lung sample. Newly diagnosed lung cancer patients without prior chemotherapy who had been admitted for thoracic surgery in China between August and November 2014 were enrolled as donors. The study excluded patients who had received radiotherapy or chemotherapy before or who had another cancer at the same time. Surgical tissue pieces of about 1-2.3 cm3 were preserved in RNAlater solution and were kept at -80 degrees C until use. Reading from cysteine to phenylalanine, the CDR3 counts 10 amino acids. The retained sequence is limited to the CDR3, 30 bases, with the frame set at the first base. Via the germline V gene, CDR1 is MDHEN and CDR2 SYDVKM.

This chain joins TRBV28 to TRBJ2-5; no D gene call is confident. Input material: distant non-tumor lung tissue. The sequence was collected from a man aged 25 to 40 with non-small cell lung cancer. In nucleotide form, the sequence is TGTGCCAGCAGTCGAGAGATCCAGTACTTC. It is translated as CASSREIQYF.